Shown below are 4 T cell receptor beta chains from a single sample sequenced in a study of shared clonotypes between healthy human individuals (TCRdb year 2020). Libraries were constructed by the immunoSEQ multiplex PCR assay. In TCRdb, the immuneACCESS table is reduced to in-frame sequences with V and J assigned. These tables do not hold every clone; where another copy was compared, an unresolved V gene accounts for under half, and the others remain unexplained. The sample includes more than 1 million clones, with 75% to 80% observed a single time. The ten most abundant clones make up 0.52% of the sample. The sequencing sample was made of memory CD4+ T cells from PBMCs. The cell subset or site label corresponds to: CD45RA-negative fraction. Receptors were obtained from a man in his late teens or twenties in good health. Some clones in this sample may be carry-over from other donors' samples.

This chain's CDR3 is CASSRAEGHDTQYF. Here the CDR3 DNA reads TGTGCCAGCTCACGGGCTGAGGGCCACGATACGCAGTATTTT. The V gene is TRBV18, the J gene TRBJ2-3; tentatively, D is TRBD2 (5 bases). The V end lost 4 bases, the J end lost 6 bases, and 14 bases lay between the germline ends. Germline V gives CDR1 KGHSH, CDR2 LQKENI. This CDR3 comprises 14 residues.

The chain has TRBV7-6 and TRBJ2-7; D remains ambiguous. The CDR3 is 15 amino acids. V was pared by 5 bases and J by 1 base, with 15 bases between. The germline V gene encodes CDR1 SGHVS and CDR2 FNYEAQ. The CDR3 sequence is CASSPDLLASYEQYF. CDR3 sequence (DNA): TGTGCCAGCAGCCCCGACTTGCTTGCGTCCTACGAGCAGTACTTC.

The chain uses TRBV28 and TRBJ2-1; D assignment may be TRBD1 or TRBD2 (5 bases each). The CDR3 covers 18 residues. The germline V and J ends were trimmed by 6 bases and 9 bases, with 30 bases remaining between them. The germline gives CDR1 MDHEN, CDR2 SYDVKM. The CDR3 region is CASRMLFRRDGQPAEQFF. In DNA, the CDR3 is TGTGCCAGCAGGATGCTATTCCGCCGGGACGGACAACCCGCTGAGCAGTTCTTC.

Only one count was recorded for this clone. V and J are TRBV29-1 and TRBJ2-1; D remains ambiguous. V was pared by 7 bases and J by 0 bases, with 7 bases between. CDR3 length equals 12 residues. Germline values: CDR1 SQVTM, CDR2 ANQGSEA. The CDR3 DNA is TGCAGCGGCACGGCCTCCTACAATGAGCAGTTCTTC. Translated: CSGTASYNEQFF.